This TCR beta chain was sequenced in a study of vaccination effects on CD4 cells after COVID-19. Study-level background: After the second dose, samples were taken at median day 72.

There are 13 residues in the CDR3. From germline, CDR1 is LNHNV and CDR2 YYDKDF (reference sequence). V was cut by 4 bases and J by 8 bases, with 11 bases left in between. Culture proceeded for more than 8 days, and CD4+ T cells were then isolated. SARS-CoV-2 infection was confirmed by PCR in the person between March and December 2020. Each person got two doses of an mRNA SARS-CoV-2 vaccine, BNT162b2 or mRNA-1273. About this clone itself: Its antigen is undetermined.

Libraries were prepared by immunoSEQ multiplex PCR; TCRdb keeps only in-frame clonotypes and omits some of them. This table holds about 50,000 clones, about 76% found once. Source: CD4+ T cells from PBMCs cultured without peptide, taken after COVID-19 vaccination. The V and J genes are TRBV15 and TRBJ1-4, with D possibly TRBD1 on 6 matching bases. The TCR comes from a human donor who had a prior SARS-CoV-2 infection. In DNA form, the CDR3 reads TGTGCCACCAGCAAGGACAGTGAGGAAAAACTGTTTTTT. Amino acids: CATSKDSEEKLFF.